This TCR beta chain was identified during a study of cytomegalovirus exposure and HLA in healthy donors (dated by TCRdb to about 2017). Turning to the overall study: An earlier analysis of 550 to 700 of the donors reported 250 to 350 Gb of sequence data and about 100 million unique TCR beta sequences from approximately 180 million T cells. An early release that covered about 600 HLA-typed donors contained about 300 gigabases of sequencing data and 65 million to 100 million unique TCR sequences. Of the roughly 420 genotyped donors, 75% to 85% were placed in the genetic ancestry cluster associated with self-reported Caucasian donors. The study aimed to test whether cataloging public T cell receptors could reveal signatures of past pathogen exposure. Using immunosequencing, the study profiled T cell repertoires from 500 to 800 subjects and related those repertoires to cytomegalovirus serostatus. Along with the approximately 700-subject first cohort, a separate validation cohort of over a hundred different subjects was used. High-throughput TCR immunosequencing, statistical association of individual TCRs with disease status, and machine learning were combined to predict cytomegalovirus infection status. A later analysis re-analyzed previously published TCR beta repertoires from about 600 donors and added high-resolution HLA genotyping to study TCR occurrence patterns. In the later analysis, no new phenotypic data were used to find candidate immune exposures; instead, reliance was placed on TCR beta sequences and their occurrence across donors. An earlier analysis of around 580 of the donors used high-throughput TCR beta sequencing to judge whether each TCR beta V gene segment behaved as functional or pseudogenic. Donor age, sex, ethnicity and CMV serostatus were compiled together with the repertoire data. A later genetic analysis took genome-wide SNP genotypes for about three fifths of the roughly 700 donors and used that subset as a discovery cohort. Every discovery cohort repertoire had been produced on one sequencing platform. Class I and class II HLA loci were covered by the typing at four-digit resolution. The number of donors typed differed by locus, with 629-630 for A, B, C, DRB1 and DQB1, over 500 for DQA1, 600 to 610 for DPA1, and roughly 450 for DPB1. Because of strong linkage in the cohort, five DR-DQ haplotypes were treated as single units for association and clustering. Across around 400 genotyped donors of the cohort, an average of about 250,000 unique TCR beta nucleotide sequences per donor were sequenced, and about a sixth of those sequences were non-productive.

Note on this clone: Its antigen is unknown. No much larger clonotype is one base removed from it; base qualities were not supplied.

The cohort was made up of 500 to 850 healthy bone marrow donors. All cohort members were sampled while nominally healthy, although unrecorded immune exposures were likely present. The donor tested CMV seropositive, placing the donor among the roughly 300 seropositive members of the cohort. A peripheral blood sample was collected from each donor, and TCR beta sequencing was performed on peripheral blood mononuclear cells. Genomic DNA extraction from the blood cell samples was performed with the Qiagen DNeasy Blood Extraction Kit. Paper-wide results and their limitations: Because HLA typing was missing for some donors at each locus, association tests included only the typed subset. According to the authors, the approach could potentially be generalized to other disease states and immunological phenotypes. In a later analysis, about 16,000 TCR beta sequences were associated with specific HLA alleles at a false discovery rate of 0.05. Correlated functional status among segregating V segments might be attributable to linkage disequilibrium, but an unknown experimental factor could not be ruled out. In a later analysis, most CMV-associated TCR beta chains were found to appear HLA-restricted, with HLA associations seemingly driven largely by CMV exposure. In a later genetic analysis, a missense DCLRE1C variant was associated with V-gene and J-gene trimming of TCR beta chains, and the association was replicated in an independent cohort. Strong co-occurrence of HLA alleles, especially DR and DQ, made assigning TCR associations to individual alleles difficult. In this cohort, only TCR beta chains were sequenced, and detectable features were limited by the absence of alpha or paired-chain data. Presence/absence analyses assumed roughly uniform sequencing depth across donors, an assumption that may not hold. Cytomegalovirus status was reported to be diagnosed by the classifier with high specificity and sensitivity in both the original and validation cohorts. A cluster of highly shared sequence variants was judged likely to represent a technical artifact of the sequencing pipeline. In a later analysis, HLA-associated TCR beta chains were found to be more clonally expanded and to have lower generation probabilities than equally common non-associated chains. In vitro tests confirmed that a few of the cytomegalovirus-associated TCR beta chains recognize cytomegalovirus antigens. In a later analysis, the rate of TCR association differed among HLA loci, with DRB1 alleles having the most associated TCRs and HLA-C alleles having the fewest. In an earlier analysis of about 600 of the donors, most TCR beta V segments appeared in productive rearrangements about 87% or about 30% of the time, broadly matching IMGT annotations. In a later analysis, several top co-occurrence clusters were reported to appear linked to parvovirus B19, influenza, CMV and Epstein-Barr virus. A further reported finding was that TCR beta sequences accurately predicted the HLA-A and HLA-B alleles for most subjects in the first cohort. Most TCR sequences were observed very rarely across donors, whereas some public TCRs were present in many individuals. Compared with the roughly 600-donor mean, donors in an Asian-associated ancestry cluster had fewer N-insertions in productive TCRs, according to a later genetic analysis. Because counts were too low, some 16 rarely observed V segments, including chromosome 9 orphons, were excluded from the earlier analysis of under 650 of the donors. In the study, 164 TCR beta chains were listed as associated with cytomegalovirus. CMV serostatus was the only immune exposure information available for the cohort. Some IMGT-functional V segments, including TRBV6-2 and TRBV6-3, could not be distinguished by the 87-base-pair reads and were therefore excluded.

Taken from the germline V gene, the CDR1 and CDR2 loops are SNHLY and FYNNEI. Taken from cysteine to phenylalanine, the CDR3 has 15 residues. Here the CDR3 DNA is all that survives: 45 bases in frame from base 1. V gives up 6 bases and J gives up 3 bases, and the segment between their germline ends measures 18 bases. The library was generated by the immunoSEQ multiplex PCR assay. For the multiplex PCR, a mixture combining 60 forward primers for TCR Vbeta segments and 13 reverse primers for TCR Jbeta segments was used. Amplification of the CDR3 region of rearranged TCR beta genes was performed with a multiplex PCR assay on genomic DNA. The Illumina HiSeq System was used to sequence the amplified TCR beta libraries as 87-base-pair reads. Processing in the source paper ran as follows. In a later analysis, approximately 74 million unique TCR beta chains were counted across the roughly 700 repertoires, and approximately 11 million of these chains were shared by at least two donors. To remove PCR and sequencing errors, raw reads were error-corrected and collapsed into unique sequences using a nearest-neighbor algorithm that merged closely related sequences. To assign V, D and J gene segments, CDR3 sequences were aligned to IMGT reference sequences. Each retained sequence needed at least a six-nucleotide match to both a V gene segment and a J gene segment. A rearrangement was called productive if the CDR3 had no stop codons and remained in frame with V and J, and every other rearrangement was called non-productive. CDR3 was defined by IMGT convention, running from the second conserved V-encoded cysteine to the conserved J-encoded phenylalanine. Sequences without an unambiguous match to a single V gene segment were excluded from the earlier analysis of over 500 of the donors. An earlier analysis of 450 to 650 of the donors called V segments functional above 56.7% productive rearrangements and segregating when the between-donor standard deviation exceeded 5%. A statistical classification framework was built for diagnosing cytomegalovirus status from the catalog of TCR beta chain sequences. V and J gene assignment, in a later analysis, came from comparing TCR nucleotide sequences with IMGT/GENE-DB human TR gene sequences. Using the TCRdist pipeline, a later analysis assigned CDR3 sequences along with most-parsimonious VDJ recombination scenarios. In a later analysis, every TCR beta chain was defined by the combination of its CDR3 amino acid sequence and its V-gene family, and reads without a unique V-gene family were dropped. To address suspected cross-contamination and a sequencing artifact, a later analysis removed a few hundred highly shared, low-generation-probability nucleotide sequences. In a later analysis, a clonal expansion index was calculated for each public chain from normalized within-repertoire ranks of inferred template counts. In a later analysis, generation probabilities were computed using a VDJ recombination model fitted to out-of-frame rearrangements, and the results were checked against IGoR. In a later analysis, TCR-TCR, TCR-HLA and TCR-CMV co-occurrence was scored with hypergeometric tests, and a repertoire-size bias correction was applied to TCR pairs. False discovery rates were estimated in a later analysis by permuting HLA or CMV assignments 20 times. A later analysis grouped co-occurring TCRs with DBSCAN, adding TCRdist sequence similarity when clustering within HLA-allele-positive subsets. Repertoires with fewer than 30,000 or more than 120,000 public chains, plus five repertoires with anomalous nucleotide sharing, were excluded from co-occurrence clustering. Imported from immuneACCESS, the table was reduced by TCRdb to in-frame sequences with V and J called. These copies leave out some clones; in studies compared against another copy, an unresolved V gene accounts for under half, and the cause of the remainder is not known. The V and J calls and clone size come from that table; D and trimming were worked out from the DNA. Within this sample are 150,000 or so clones, with roughly 88% of them counted one time only. The leading ten clones occupy 7.5% to 10% of the sample.

The sequence was collected from a man younger than 30 in good health and CMV-seropositive. The sample was PBMCs. The sequence joins TRBV2 to TRBJ2-7; TRBD1 is a weak D gene call, 6 bases matching. The sequence in DNA is TGTGCCAGCAGGCGAAGGGGGTTGGAGTTCTACGAGCAGTACTTC. Its protein is CASRRRGLEFYEQYF.